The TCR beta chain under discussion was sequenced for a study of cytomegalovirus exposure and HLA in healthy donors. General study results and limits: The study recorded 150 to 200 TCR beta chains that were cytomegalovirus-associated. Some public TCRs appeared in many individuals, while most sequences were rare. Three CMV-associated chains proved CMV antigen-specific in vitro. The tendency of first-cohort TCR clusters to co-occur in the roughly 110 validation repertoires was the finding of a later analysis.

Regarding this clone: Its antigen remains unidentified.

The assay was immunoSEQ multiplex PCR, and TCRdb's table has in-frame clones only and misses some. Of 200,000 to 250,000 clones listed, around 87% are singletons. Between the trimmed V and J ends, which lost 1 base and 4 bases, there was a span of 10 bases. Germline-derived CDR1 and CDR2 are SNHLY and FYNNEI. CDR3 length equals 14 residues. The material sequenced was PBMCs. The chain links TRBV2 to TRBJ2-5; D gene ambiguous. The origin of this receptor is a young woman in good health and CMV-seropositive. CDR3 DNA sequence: TGTGCCAGCAGTGAAGAGATCAGTTTAGAGACCCAGTACTTC. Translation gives CASSEEISLETQYF.